This T cell receptor (beta chain) stems from a study of T cell repertoires in cytomegalovirus infection. Study overall: Public signatures in TCR beta pointed to CMV infection and matching HLA type. Findings of the study overall: Carriers of CMV and the relevant HLA type were discriminated by public TCR beta frequency. Dominant in the ex vivo response were TCR beta clonotypes restricted by HLA-C and specific for CMV.

From germline, CDR1 is SEHNR and CDR2 FQNEAQ (reference sequence). The V gene lost 10 bases and the J gene lost 4 bases, with 5 bases spanning the gap. The CDR3 is 9 amino acids. A note on this clonotype: No antigen is known for it.

MiXCR, applied by TCRdb to the reads, yields one record per CDR3 protein. The sample lists about 920,000 distinct CDR3 sequences, around 32% occurring once. The clonotype comes from a human donor in good health (CMV status not recorded). Some clones in this sample may be carry-over from other donors' samples. This material consisted of cultured CD8+ T cells from PBMCs, taken from culture after CMV antigen stimulation. The V call is TRBV7-9, the J call TRBJ2-7, with D uncertain. In DNA, the CDR3 is TGTGCCACCGCTTACGAGCAGTACTTC. Its translation: CATAYEQYF.